This note documents a single TCR beta chain sequence. A junction boundary mismatches the germline segment, possibly from a read error. These data are taken from a study of CD8 T cells in Susac syndrome. Random-hexamer reverse transcription was applied to about 0.45 to 1 ug RNA. MiXCR, run by TCRdb on the immunoSEQ multiplex PCR reads, gives a single entry per CDR3 protein. Of around 200,000 distinct CDR3 sequences in the sample, 92% were seen once. This CDR3 region has 20 residues. CDR1 is LGHNA, CDR2 YNFKEQ, per germline. The rearrangement joins TRBV4-2 to TRBJ1-5; perhaps TRBD1 as D (5 bases). This receptor was identified in a human donor with multiple sclerosis. The sequenced sample consisted of CD8+ T cells from PBMCs. CDR3 bases: TGTGCCAGCAGCCACATTGCCCCAGGGTTAATGGGGAATAGCCATCAGCCCCAGCATTTT. Its translation is CASSHIAPGLMGNSHQPQHF.